A selection of T cell receptor beta chains follows, all from one sample in a study of PD-L1 blockade in urothelial cancer. Repertoires were generated with immunoSEQ multiplex PCR, while TCRdb's copy carries only in-frame clones and drops some. The sample shows 70,000 to 80,000 clones, approximately 86% of them seen only once. This specimen consisted of PBMCs, obtained around atezolizumab (anti-PD-L1) treatment. Receptors were obtained from a man aged 40-55 years with urothelial cancer. Each CDR3 is given with its conserved first and last residue. The D gene is left open where the match is weak. Only some rows state a clone size, as once, few, many or a class for expanded clones.

d_call: -
j_call: TRBJ2-1
clone_size: -
v_call: TRBV5-1
cdr3_nt: TGCGCCGGGAGCGCCCGTGGCAATGAGCAGTTCTTC
cdr3_aa: CAGSARGNEQFF

d_call: TRBD2
j_call: TRBJ2-4
clone_size: -
v_call: TRBV27
cdr3_nt: TGTGCCAGCGGAGGCCTGCGGGGGAGAGGAAAAAACATTCAGTACTTC
cdr3_aa: CASGGLRGRGKNIQYF

d_call: TRBD2
j_call: TRBJ2-7
clone_size: -
v_call: TRBV19
cdr3_nt: TGTGCCAGTTCGGCCGGGACTAGCGTCCACGAGCAGTACTTC
cdr3_aa: CASSAGTSVHEQYF

d_call: -
j_call: TRBJ1-2
clone_size: once
v_call: TRBV30
cdr3_nt: TGTGCCTGGAGCGTGGGGGGGGATACCCGATCTATGCGTGGCTACACCTTC
cdr3_aa: CAWSVGGDTRSMRGYTF

d_call: -
j_call: TRBJ2-3
clone_size: once
v_call: TRBV4-3
cdr3_nt: TGCGCCAGCAGCCAATGGCGGGGCAACACAGATACGCAGTATTTT
cdr3_aa: CASSQWRGNTDTQYF

d_call: -
j_call: TRBJ2-3
clone_size: -
v_call: TRBV4-2
cdr3_nt: TGTGCCAGCAGCCAAGAACTCGTCGGCACAGATACGCAGTATTTT
cdr3_aa: CASSQELVGTDTQYF

d_call: TRBD1
j_call: TRBJ2-7
clone_size: -
v_call: TRBV19
cdr3_nt: TGTGCCAGTAGACCTGGCGGGACAGGAGATTACGAGCAGTACTTC
cdr3_aa: CASRPGGTGDYEQYF

d_call: -
j_call: TRBJ2-7
clone_size: once
v_call: TRBV2
cdr3_nt: TGTGCCAGCAGGGGAGAGGGCCCCTACGAGCAGTACTTC
cdr3_aa: CASRGEGPYEQYF

d_call: -
j_call: TRBJ1-2
clone_size: -
v_call: TRBV5-4
cdr3_nt: TGTGCCAGCAGCTCAGGGGAAAATGGCTACACCTTC
cdr3_aa: CASSSGENGYTF

d_call: -
j_call: TRBJ2-5
clone_size: -
v_call: TRBV4-1
cdr3_nt: TGCGCCAGCAGCCCTCCGTTTGAGACCCAGTACTTC
cdr3_aa: CASSPPFETQYF

d_call: TRBD1
j_call: TRBJ1-5
clone_size: -
v_call: TRBV7-9
cdr3_nt: TGTGCCAGCAGCCGAGGGACAGGCATTAGCAATCAGCCCCAGCATTTT
cdr3_aa: CASSRGTGISNQPQHF

d_call: -
j_call: TRBJ1-1
clone_size: -
v_call: TRBV18
cdr3_nt: TGTGCCAGCCTCCCTGGAGGAGGGAACACTGAAGCTTTCTTT
cdr3_aa: CASLPGGGNTEAFF

d_call: -
j_call: TRBJ2-3
clone_size: -
v_call: TRBV4-3
cdr3_nt: TGCGCCAGCAGCCCCTCCGGGGGGCGGGGGAACGGAGATACGCAGTATTTT
cdr3_aa: CASSPSGGRGNGDTQYF

d_call: TRBD2
j_call: TRBJ2-2
clone_size: -
v_call: TRBV27
cdr3_nt: TGTGCCACTAGAGCGGGAGACCGAACCGGGGAGCTGTTTTTT
cdr3_aa: CATRAGDRTGELFF

d_call: TRBD2
j_call: TRBJ2-1
clone_size: -
v_call: TRBV7-2
cdr3_nt: TGTGCCAGCAGCACACGGGGTAGCGGGAGGGGAACCAATGAGCAGTTCTTC
cdr3_aa: CASSTRGSGRGTNEQFF

d_call: -
j_call: TRBJ1-1
clone_size: -
v_call: TRBV19
cdr3_nt: TGTGCCAGTAGTGTTTCGGGTAGGAACGCTGAAGCTTTCTTT
cdr3_aa: CASSVSGRNAEAFF

d_call: -
j_call: TRBJ2-2
clone_size: few
v_call: TRBV19
cdr3_nt: TGTGCCAGTAGTATGACGGGGGCCGGGGAGCTGTTTTTT
cdr3_aa: CASSMTGAGELFF

d_call: TRBD1
j_call: TRBJ1-2
clone_size: -
v_call: TRBV28
cdr3_nt: TGTGCCAGCAGTTTCTCCCCCTCCGGGACAGGCTATGGCTACACCTTC
cdr3_aa: CASSFSPSGTGYGYTF

d_call: TRBD2
j_call: TRBJ2-2
clone_size: few
v_call: TRBV28
cdr3_nt: TGTGCCAGCAGTCCCCCCCGGACTAGCGGGAGGTCGGTTGGGGAGCTGTTTTTT
cdr3_aa: CASSPPRTSGRSVGELFF

d_call: -
j_call: TRBJ2-1
clone_size: once
v_call: TRBV28
cdr3_nt: TGTGCCAGCAGTTCCTTCGCTCGGACTGGGAGCTCCTACAATGAGCAGTTCTTC
cdr3_aa: CASSSFARTGSSYNEQFF

d_call: -
j_call: TRBJ2-7
clone_size: -
v_call: TRBV28
cdr3_nt: TGTGCCAGCAGTTTTGGGCCGGCTTCGGGAGAGCAGTACTTC
cdr3_aa: CASSFGPASGEQYF

d_call: -
j_call: TRBJ2-5
clone_size: -
v_call: TRBV29-1
cdr3_nt: TGCAGCGTGAGCCGGGACACCCACCAAGAGACCCAGTACTTC
cdr3_aa: CSVSRDTHQETQYF

d_call: -
j_call: TRBJ1-2
clone_size: few
v_call: TRBV5-4
cdr3_nt: TGTGCCAGCAGCTTGGAACGAGGGCGCGGTTATGGCTACACCTTC
cdr3_aa: CASSLERGRGYGYTF

d_call: -
j_call: TRBJ1-5
clone_size: -
v_call: TRBV27
cdr3_nt: TGTGCCAGCAGTTTCAGGGAGGGACAGCCCCAGCATTTT
cdr3_aa: CASSFREGQPQHF

d_call: -
j_call: TRBJ2-3
clone_size: -
v_call: TRBV7-2
cdr3_nt: TGTGCCAGTGCTCTTGCAGGGGTCTGGGCCAGCACAGATACGCAGTATTTT
cdr3_aa: CASALAGVWASTDTQYF

d_call: TRBD1
j_call: TRBJ2-6
clone_size: -
v_call: TRBV5-4
cdr3_nt: TGTGCCAGCAGCTCCGGGGGACAGGGCTCTGGGGCCAACGTCCTGACTTTC
cdr3_aa: CASSSGGQGSGANVLTF

d_call: TRBD2
j_call: TRBJ2-7
clone_size: -
v_call: TRBV5-1
cdr3_nt: TGCGCCAGCAGCTTGGTTGGCGGGAGGAGCTCCTACGAGCAGTACTTC
cdr3_aa: CASSLVGGRSSYEQYF

d_call: TRBD1
j_call: TRBJ2-2
clone_size: -
v_call: TRBV18
cdr3_nt: TGTGCCAGCTCACGGGACAGCAGAAACACCGGGGAGCTGTTTTTT
cdr3_aa: CASSRDSRNTGELFF

d_call: TRBD1
j_call: TRBJ2-7
clone_size: once
v_call: TRBV7-7
cdr3_nt: TGTGCTAGCAGCCCGGCAGGGGGTAACGAGCAGTACTTC
cdr3_aa: CASSPAGGNEQYF

d_call: -
j_call: TRBJ2-7
clone_size: -
v_call: TRBV25-1
cdr3_nt: TGTGCCAGCAGGCACAGGGCTTCCTACGAGCAGTACTTC
cdr3_aa: CASRHRASYEQYF

d_call: TRBD2
j_call: TRBJ2-2
clone_size: -
v_call: TRBV5-1
cdr3_nt: TGCGCCAGCAGCGCCCAACTAGCGGGAGTTGCCGGGGAGCTGTTTTTT
cdr3_aa: CASSAQLAGVAGELFF

d_call: -
j_call: TRBJ2-7
clone_size: -
v_call: TRBV11-2
cdr3_nt: TGTGCCAGCAGCTGGCGGGGAGACGGCTCCTTCTACGAGCAGTACTTC
cdr3_aa: CASSWRGDGSFYEQYF

d_call: TRBD2
j_call: TRBJ2-1
clone_size: -
v_call: TRBV5-1
cdr3_nt: TGCGCCAGCAGCGAACCGGGACTAGCGGGAGGCGAGCAGTTCTTC
cdr3_aa: CASSEPGLAGGEQFF

d_call: -
j_call: TRBJ1-1
clone_size: -
v_call: TRBV9
cdr3_nt: TGTGCCAGCAGCGTGGCCAGTCACACTGAAGCTTTCTTT
cdr3_aa: CASSVASHTEAFF

d_call: -
j_call: TRBJ2-7
clone_size: -
v_call: TRBV18
cdr3_nt: TGTGCCAGCTCACCGCTGGGGCAGGAGGGGTACGAGCAGTACTTC
cdr3_aa: CASSPLGQEGYEQYF

d_call: -
j_call: TRBJ2-7
clone_size: -
v_call: TRBV5-1
cdr3_nt: TGCGCCAGCAGCTTCTCTCAGCGGGAGCAGTACTTC
cdr3_aa: CASSFSQREQYF

d_call: -
j_call: TRBJ1-1
clone_size: -
v_call: TRBV6-1
cdr3_nt: TGTGCCAGCAGTGTATCATTGAACAGTGAAGCTTTCTTT
cdr3_aa: CASSVSLNSEAFF

d_call: -
j_call: TRBJ2-5
clone_size: -
v_call: TRBV30
cdr3_nt: TGTGCCTGGAGTGTATTCAGGCAAGAGACCCAGTACTTC
cdr3_aa: CAWSVFRQETQYF

d_call: -
j_call: TRBJ2-1
clone_size: -
v_call: TRBV18
cdr3_nt: TGTGCCAGCTCACCGGAGTTTTCCTACAATGAGCAGTTCTTC
cdr3_aa: CASSPEFSYNEQFF

d_call: -
j_call: TRBJ1-1
clone_size: -
v_call: TRBV21-1
cdr3_nt: TGTGCCAGCAGCCCCCGGGACAGGGCCTCCAGTTGGGCTTTCTTT
cdr3_aa: CASSPRDRASSWAFF

d_call: -
j_call: TRBJ2-7
clone_size: -
v_call: TRBV7-2
cdr3_nt: TGTGCCAGCAGCTTCTCTAATTCCTACGAGCAGTACTTC
cdr3_aa: CASSFSNSYEQYF

d_call: -
j_call: TRBJ2-1
clone_size: -
v_call: TRBV21-1
cdr3_nt: TGTGCCAGCAGCAAAGCCGGTAGAAACAATGAGCAGTTCTTC
cdr3_aa: CASSKAGRNNEQFF

d_call: TRBD1
j_call: TRBJ1-1
clone_size: -
v_call: TRBV14
cdr3_nt: TGTGCCAGCAGCCAACTCGGGTCCCCGGGACAGATCAACACTGAAGCTTTCTTT
cdr3_aa: CASSQLGSPGQINTEAFF

d_call: -
j_call: TRBJ2-6
clone_size: -
v_call: TRBV5-1
cdr3_nt: TGCGCCAGCAGTGGAGGGATTCGTCCTTCTGGGGCCAACGTCCTGACTTTC
cdr3_aa: CASSGGIRPSGANVLTF